This passage covers 26 T cell receptor beta chains from one sample sequenced in a study of glioma-infiltrating T cells. The iRepertoire nested amplicon-rescue multiplex PCR amplified TCR alpha and beta CDR3s from RNA. TCRdb analysed the multiplex PCR reads with MiXCR anew, one entry per CDR3 protein. The sample lists some 190,000 distinct CDR3 sequences, 32% occurring once. Specimen: glioma tissue, nonneoplastic brain tissue, or PBMCs (not recorded which). Receptor source: a human donor with low-grade glioma or glioblastoma, undergoing nonglioma brain surgery, or in good health (not recorded which).

As regards this clonotype: At one end, the junction sequence differs from germline, possibly due to a read error. The J gene is TRBJ1-1, the V gene TRBV20-1; D not certain. CDR3 size: 11 residues. Looked up from germline, CDR1 is DFQATT and CDR2 is SNEGSKA (reference sequence). The CDR3 is CSAHLGTEALF. CDR3 DNA: TGCAGTGCTCACCTCGGCACTGAAGCTTTATTT.

The CDR3 region is CATSQEDRGLGNEQFF. The DNA for the CDR3 is TGTGCCACCAGCCAAGAGGACAGGGGGCTTGGAAATGAGCAGTTCTTC. This chain uses TRBV24-1 with TRBJ2-1, with 11 bases lining up with TRBD1. The CDR3 totals 16 residues. Trimming at V came to 7 bases and at J to 7 bases, leaving 11 bases not matched to a gene. Germline V CDR1 and CDR2: KGHDR, SFDVKD.

This clonotype was counted ten times or more. The rearrangement uses TRBV19 and TRBJ2-3, with a tentative D call TRBD1 (5 bases). The germline V gene has CDR1 LNHDA and CDR2 SQIVND (reference sequence). There are 15 residues in the CDR3. V was cut by 5 bases and J by 6 bases, with 18 bases left in between. CDR3: CASSAQAWGQDTQYF. The CDR3 DNA reads TGTGCCAGTAGTGCGCAAGCTTGGGGCCAGGATACGCAGTATTTT.

This clonotype was picked up a small number of times. This sequence joins TRBV5-6 and TRBJ2-3; D unresolved. Trimming cost V 1 base and J 0 bases, with 9 bases left between them. CDR1 and CDR2 (germline): SGHDT, YYEEEE. The CDR3 runs 15 residues. This CDR3 reads CASSLSRSSTDTQYF. In DNA form, the CDR3 reads TGTGCCAGCAGCTTGTCCAGGTCTAGCACAGATACGCAGTATTTT.

This chain links TRBV6-1 with TRBJ1-2; no definite D call. The CDR3 runs to 12 residues. Germline loops: CDR1 MNHNS, CDR2 SASEGT. The V gene lost 5 bases and the J gene lost 3 bases, with 7 bases spanning the gap. The CDR3 sequence is CASSYGDYGYTF. The CDR3 DNA reads TGTGCCAGCAGTTATGGGGACTATGGCTACACCTTC.

In regard to this clonotype: This may be a read error, as it is one base from a much larger clone. The rearrangement links TRBV2 to TRBJ2-2; 8 bases fit TRBD2. CDR1 SNHLY and CDR2 FYNNEI come from the germline V gene. The CDR3 is made up of 15 amino acids. With 9 bases clipped from V and 3 bases from J, the junction kept 9 bases outside the gene matches. CDR3 sequence reads: CARKEAGGHTGELFF. Written as DNA, the CDR3 is TGTGCCAGGAAGGAGGCGGGAGGACACACCGGGGAGCTGTTTTTT.

This clonotype was detected ten times or more. The chain has TRBV19 and TRBJ2-1, with D maybe TRBD1 (5 bases). CDR3 length equals 15 residues. Germline lookup yields CDR1 LNHDA and CDR2 SQIVND (reference sequence). The V end was cut by 3 bases, the J end by 5 bases, with 14 bases between. CDR3 sequence reads: CASSIPGLHDNEQFF. The CDR3 DNA reads TGTGCCAGTAGTATCCCAGGGCTGCATGACAATGAGCAGTTCTTC.

This sequence joins TRBV2 and TRBJ2-7; 7 bases agree with TRBD2. The CDR3 is 17 residues long. The V segment lost 7 bases and the J segment 2 bases; nucleotides outside the gene matches: 17. CDR1 and CDR2 (germline): SNHLY, FYNNEI. The CDR3 nucleotides read TGTGCCAGCATAAAAATACCCCGCGGGAGAGCCACCTACGAGCAGTACTTC. Protein: CASIKIPRGRATYEQYF.

The V and J genes are TRBV11-1 and TRBJ1-1; D might be TRBD1 (5 bases). V dropped 11 bases and J dropped 1 base, with 17 bases sitting between them. The CDR3 sequence is 14 residues long. CDR1 is SGHAT, CDR2 FQDESV, per germline (reference sequence). CDR3 amino acids: CAGTLGVENTEAFF. CDR3 bases: TGTGCCGGCACCCTGGGGGTTGAGAACACTGAAGCTTTCTTT.

This clonotype was found many times. The chain combines TRBV12-3 or TRBV12-4 with TRBJ2-3, with 9 bases identical to TRBD1. The CDR3 loop spans 15 amino acids. J gave up 0 bases and V 6 bases, and 4 bases lay outside the gene matches. This CDR3 is CASRRGQGSTDTQYF. In DNA, the CDR3 is TGTGCCAGCAGGCGGGGACAGGGAAGCACAGATACGCAGTATTTT.

There are a few counts of this clonotype. V usage is TRBV12-3 or TRBV12-4 and J usage is TRBJ2-3; 9 nucleotides align to TRBD2. Unmatched junction bases numbered 5, after V lost 5 bases and J lost 2 bases. The CDR3 totals 15 residues. The CDR3 loop is CASSAPGLATDTQYF. CDR3 coding DNA: TGTGCCAGCAGTGCCCCGGGACTAGCCACAGATACGCAGTATTTT.

The gene calls are TRBV19 and TRBJ2-7; TRBD2 matches at 10 bases. There are 17 residues in the CDR3. Losses at the gene ends were 6 bases for V and 6 bases for J; bases not matched to a gene: 17. The V gene's germline CDR1 is LNHDA and CDR2 SQIVND (reference sequence). CDR3 in amino acids: CASRPSKPGLADSEQYF. The CDR3 bases are TGTGCCAGTAGACCGTCAAAACCCGGACTAGCGGACAGCGAGCAGTACTTC.

This clonotype was counted at least ten times. The V call is TRBV27, the J call TRBJ2-7; tentatively, D is TRBD1 (6 bases). V gave up 4 bases and J gave up 5 bases, with 12 bases separating them. This CDR3 contains 13 residues. Germline V gene data show CDR1 as MNHEY and CDR2 as SMNVEV (reference sequence). The chain's CDR3 is CASSSSDRNEQYF. CDR3 DNA sequence: TGTGCCAGCAGTTCATCAGACAGGAACGAGCAGTACTTC.

Ten or more counts support this clonotype. This chain uses TRBV2 with TRBJ2-3, with 8 positions matching TRBD1. V lost 9 bases to trimming and J lost 2 bases; unmatched junction nucleotides: 4. The CDR3 contains 13 residues. Germline CDR1 reads SNHLY; CDR2 reads FYNNEI. CDR3: CARGQGPTDTQYF. CDR3 in DNA: TGTGCCAGAGGACAGGGACCCACAGATACGCAGTATTTT.

This clonotype showed up just a few times. The CDR3 region is CAISDGLVGAGTQYF. The CDR3 region has the DNA TGTGCCATCAGTGATGGACTAGTTGGGGCAGGTACGCAGTATTTT. V gene TRBV10-3 combines with J gene TRBJ2-3, with TRBD2 matching over 7 bases. This CDR3 has 15 residues. Per germline, CDR1 ENHRY and CDR2 SYGVKD. J was trimmed by 8 bases and V by 3 bases; bases with no gene match: 11.

In this sample, this clonotype turned up many times. One end of the junction fails to match germline, which may point to a read error. The DNA of the CDR3 is TGTGCCAGCAGTTACCCGGGACTAGCGGCCCTCTTC. It encodes CASSYPGLAALF. This sequence joins TRBV6-2 or TRBV6-3 and TRBJ2-4; the match to TRBD2 covers 11 bases. This CDR3 contains 12 residues. In germline, CDR1 is MNHEY, CDR2 SVGEGT.

Notes on this clonotype: With a much larger clone just one base away, this may be a read error. The chain links TRBV15 to TRBJ2-7; TRBD1 aligns across 7 bases. Germline V CDR1 and CDR2: LNHNV, YYDKDF (reference sequence). The V and J ends lost 5 bases and 7 bases, in that order; junction bases with no gene match: 20. The CDR3 totals 17 residues. The CDR3 nucleotides are TGTGCCACCAGCCTTCCGGCCGTGGAGACAGGGACCCAAGAGCAGTACTTC. Its translation is CATSLPAVETGTQEQYF.

In its sample, this clonotype was seen many times. This chain joins TRBV19 and TRBJ2-1, with a tentative D call TRBD1 (6 bases). Germline lookup yields CDR1 LNHDA and CDR2 SQIVND (reference sequence). The CDR3 covers 15 residues. V was clipped by 2 bases and J by 4 bases, with 12 bases between them. CDR3 sequence: CASSIQGRLYNEQFF. In nucleotides, the CDR3 is TGTGCCAGTAGTATACAGGGGCGATTATACAATGAGCAGTTCTTC.

This clonotype was counted ten times or more. J is TRBJ1-2 and V is TRBV12-3 or TRBV12-4; D is uncertain. The CDR3 runs 14 residues. Trimming cost V 3 bases and J 0 bases, with 8 bases left between them. CDR3 in DNA: TGTGCCAGCAGTTTGGGAGGAACTAACTATGGCTACACCTTC. This translates into CASSLGGTNYGYTF.

This clonotype appeared many times. The chain employs TRBV4-3 and TRBJ1-1, with a possible D match to TRBD1 (6 bases). There are 15 residues in the CDR3. Per germline, CDR1 LGHNA and CDR2 YSLEER. Trimming cost V 4 bases and J 3 bases, with 15 bases left between them. The CDR3 DNA reads as TGCGCCAGCAGCCCCGCGGGGGGGCGTGACACTGAAGCTTTCTTT. This codes for CASSPAGGRDTEAFF.

Worth noting for this clonotype: A much larger clonotype is one base distant, so this may be a read error. This chain connects TRBV24-1 to TRBJ2-5; 8 nucleotides line up with TRBD1. Germline-derived CDR1 and CDR2 are KGHDR and SFDVKD. The length of the CDR3 is 16 residues. In DNA form, the CDR3 reads TGTGCCACCAGTGATTCGGACAGGGTGGGCTGGGAGACCGAGTACTTC. Its protein is CATSDSDRVGWETEYF.

This clonotype appeared many times. CDR3 sequence: CASGLDTYEQFF. The CDR3 coding sequence is TGTGCCAGTGGACTAGATACCTACGAGCAGTTCTTC. This sequence joins TRBV3-1 and TRBJ2-1; TRBD2 matches 7 bases. This CDR3 is built from 12 residues. Germline CDR1 LGHDT, CDR2 YNNKEL (reference sequence). V lost 9 bases, J lost 10 bases, and 9 bases stayed unmatched.

This clonotype has at least ten counts. The gene calls are TRBV6-1 and TRBJ2-5; 11 bases are shared with TRBD1. Per the germline V gene, CDR1 is MNHNS and CDR2 is SASEGT. There are 15 residues in the CDR3. The V and J ends lost 6 bases and 2 bases, in that order; junction bases with no gene match: 5. The CDR3: CASRSGTGGQETQYF. CDR3 nucleotide sequence: TGTGCCAGCAGATCCGGGACAGGGGGTCAAGAGACCCAGTACTTC.

The chain links TRBV14 to TRBJ2-7, with 8 nucleotides matching TRBD1. Germline V lookup: CDR1 SGHDN, CDR2 FVKESK. Germline trimming cut 0 bases from V and 3 bases from J; bases unmatched to any gene: 10. The CDR3 runs 17 residues. The CDR3 spells CASSQDPRQGKGYEQYF. The CDR3 DNA sequence: TGTGCCAGCAGCCAAGATCCCCGACAGGGGAAAGGCTACGAGCAGTACTTC.

This clonotype showed up just once. Since a much larger clone is just one base distant, this may be a read error. The V gene is TRBV7-9, the J gene TRBJ2-1; D not resolved. Germline V CDR1 and CDR2: SEHNR, FQNEAQ (reference sequence). The CDR3 length is 14 residues. The chain's CDR3 is CAISITPFRIEQFF. CDR3 sequence (DNA): TGTGCCATCAGCATCACCCCCTTCCGAATTGAGCAGTTCTTC.

About this clonotype itself: A much larger clone differs from this one at a single base, so this may be a read error. The chain couples TRBV4-1 to TRBJ2-3; tentatively, D is TRBD2 (5 bases). The CDR3 is made up of 15 amino acids. Germline CDR1 and CDR2: MGHRA and YSYEKL. In nucleotides, the CDR3 is TGCGCCAGCAGCCAAGAAGGTGGGAGTACAGATACGAAGTATTTT. This sequence encodes CASSQEGGSTDTKYF.